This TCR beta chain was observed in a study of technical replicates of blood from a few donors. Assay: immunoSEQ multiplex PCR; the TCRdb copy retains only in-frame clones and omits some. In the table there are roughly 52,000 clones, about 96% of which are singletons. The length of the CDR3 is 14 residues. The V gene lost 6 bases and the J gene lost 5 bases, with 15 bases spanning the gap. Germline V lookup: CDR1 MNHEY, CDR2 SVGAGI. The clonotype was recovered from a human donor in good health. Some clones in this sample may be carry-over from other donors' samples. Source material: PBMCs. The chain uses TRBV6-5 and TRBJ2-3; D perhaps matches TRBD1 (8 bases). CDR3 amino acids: CASRRQGRGDTQYF. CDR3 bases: TGTGCCAGCAGAAGACAGGGGAGGGGAGATACGCAGTATTTT.